The 14 T cell receptor beta chains listed next were all sequenced from one sample in a study of response to subunit inactivated influenza vaccine. TCRdb passed the RT-PCR reads through MiXCR, listing each CDR3 protein once. The sample records around 760,000 distinct CDR3 sequences, about 15% being singletons. The sample was PBMCs from blood, taken about 14 days before vaccination. The receptors shown here come from a man aged 45-65 years who received an inactivated influenza vaccine.

This clonotype was detected only a few times. For the CDR3, the DNA is TGCAGTGCTAGCCCAGACCTATACGAGCAGTACTTC. Translation gives CSASPDLYEQYF. V is TRBV20-1 and J is TRBJ2-7; no definite D call. V lost 3 bases and J lost 4, with 10 bases in between. Germline V gene sequence: CDR1 DFQATT, CDR2 SNEGSKA (reference sequence). CDR3 length: 12 amino acids.

V and J are TRBV6-1 and TRBJ2-5, with D maybe TRBD1 (5 bases). Trimming left V 6 bases short and J 2 bases short, with 16 bases between. The CDR3 has 15 residues. CDR1 and CDR2 from the germline V gene are MNHNS and SASEGT. The CDR3 DNA reads as TGTGCCAGCAGCAGGGTGAAAGGTGGTCAAGAGACCCAGTACTTC. It encodes CASSRVKGGQETQYF.

In its sample, this clonotype was seen many times. The genes are TRBV28 and TRBJ2-7; either TRBD1 or TRBD2 may supply D (5 bases each). CDR1 and CDR2 (germline): MDHEN, SYDVKM. The ends were cut back, 6 bases at V and 3 bases at J, with 6 bases in the middle. The CDR3 runs 11 residues. CDR3 sequence (DNA): TGTGCCAGCAGGGGGGTCTACGAGCAGTACTTC. It specifies CASRGVYEQYF.

This clonotype was seen only a few times. The chain employs TRBV7-3 and TRBJ2-1; possibly TRBD2 for D (5 bases). V shed 8 bases and J shed 8 bases, with 16 bases lying between them. The V gene's germline CDR1 is SGHTA and CDR2 FQGTGA. The CDR3 is made up of 13 amino acids. CDR3 region: CASGVGYGDEQFF. The CDR3 DNA is TGTGCCAGCGGGGTAGGGTACGGGGATGAGCAGTTCTTC.

This clonotype was detected only a few times. This rearrangement joins TRBV27 to TRBJ2-7; TRBD2 matches at 10 bases. Germline V CDR1 and CDR2: MNHEY, SMNVEV (reference sequence). V trimming: 6 bases; J trimming: 5 bases; junction bases outside the gene matches: 4. The CDR3 is 13 amino acids. The CDR3 coding sequence is TGTGCCAGCAGAGCGGGAGGGCCCAACGAGCAGTACTTC. Encoded protein: CASRAGGPNEQYF.

This clonotype occurred a few times. The chain couples TRBV15 to TRBJ1-6; D not certain. V was pared by 3 bases and J by 10 bases, with 7 bases between. CDR1 is LNHNV, CDR2 YYDKDF, per germline (reference sequence). This CDR3 comprises 12 residues. DNA for the CDR3: TGTGCCACCAGCAGGCCGAGGTCACCCCTCCACTTT. This translates into CATSRPRSPLHF.

V gene TRBV28 combines with J gene TRBJ2-2; TRBD1 aligns across 11 bases. In germline, CDR1 is MDHEN, CDR2 SYDVKM. This CDR3 contains 15 residues. Trimming removed 8 bases from V and 7 bases from J; junction bases left unmatched: 9. The CDR3 sequence is CASSGQGDFSGELFF. The DNA for the CDR3 is TGTGCCAGCTCGGGACAGGGGGATTTTAGCGGGGAGCTGTTTTTT.

The J gene is TRBJ2-1, the V gene TRBV15; D is uncertain. The CDR3 contains 13 residues. Deletions cut 0 bases from V and 7 bases from J, with 7 bases between. Germline V lookup: CDR1 LNHNV, CDR2 YYDKDF (reference sequence). CDR3 in DNA: TGTGCCACCAGCAGAGATCTCCCAAATGAGCAGTTCTTC. Translated: CATSRDLPNEQFF.

The chain is built from TRBV5-1 and TRBJ2-1; a possible D gene is TRBD2 (5 bases). This CDR3 is 13 amino acids long. Deletions cut 4 bases from V and 6 bases from J, with 11 bases between. Germline V CDR1 and CDR2: SGHRS, YFSETQ. The DNA of the CDR3 is TGCGCCAGCAGCCCTAAGGGAGTCAATGAGCAGTTCTTC. Translation: CASSPKGVNEQFF.

J is TRBJ2-5 and V is TRBV2; TRBD1 is a possible D gene (6 bases). The V end lost 6 bases, the J end lost 1 base, and 15 bases lay between the germline ends. Germline V lookup: CDR1 SNHLY, CDR2 FYNNEI. CDR3 length: 15 residues. The CDR3 DNA sequence: TGTGCCAGCAGCGAGACAGGAGTTGTCCAAGAGACCCAGTACTTC. This translates into CASSETGVVQETQYF. The variable domain in full, completed from reference TRBV2 and TRBJ2-5, reads EPEVTQTPSHQVTQMGQEVILRCVPISNHLYFYWYRQILGQKVEFLVSFYNNEISEKSEIFDDQFSVERPDGSNFTLKIRSTKLEDSAMYFCASSETGVVQETQYFGPGTRLLVL.

The CDR3 here is CASSQDRARQETQYF. In DNA, the CDR3 is TGTGCCAGCAGCCAAGATCGGGCAAGGCAAGAGACCCAGTACTTC. This chain connects TRBV4-2 to TRBJ2-5; D remains ambiguous. This CDR3 has 15 residues. Germline V gene data show CDR1 as LGHNA and CDR2 as YNFKEQ. V was cut by 0 bases and J by 2 bases, with 10 bases left in between.

This chain uses TRBV20-1 with TRBJ1-5; the D is unclear. The V gene's germline CDR1 is DFQATT and CDR2 SNEGSKA (reference sequence). CDR3 length: 13 residues. The V end lost 2 bases, the J end lost 7 bases, and 12 bases lay between the germline ends. This CDR3 reads CSARLGERQPQHF. Here the CDR3 DNA reads TGCAGTGCTAGATTGGGTGAGAGACAGCCCCAGCATTTT.

This clonotype appeared a few times. This sequence joins TRBV30 and TRBJ2-1, with D hard to call. CDR3 length equals 11 residues. Germline CDR1 reads GTSNPN; CDR2 reads SVGIG (reference sequence). The ends were cut back, 4 bases at V and 3 bases at J, with 4 bases in the middle. CDR3 bases: TGTGCCTGGAACGGCTACAATGAGCAGTTCTTC. Translation gives CAWNGYNEQFF.

The J gene is TRBJ1-4, the V gene TRBV14, with D tentatively TRBD1 (5 bases). Per the germline V gene, CDR1 is SGHDN and CDR2 is FVKESK. This CDR3 region has 15 residues. V lost 2 bases and J lost 4, with 11 bases in between. CDR3 sequence reads: CASSQQGGINEKLFF. In nucleotides, the CDR3 is TGTGCCAGCAGCCAACAGGGTGGTATTAATGAAAAACTGTTTTTT.